The rows below give T cell receptor beta chains drawn from one sample of a study of shared clonotypes between healthy human individuals. Data came from immunoSEQ multiplex PCR; TCRdb stores just in-frame clones and leaves some out. The sample lists 2 million to 2.5 million clones; 90% to 95% were seen once. The sample consisted of naive CD4+ T cells sorted from blood. The receptors derive from a man aged 18 to 30 in good health. The CDR3 runs from the conserved cysteine through the conserved F or W. A D gene is named only where the DNA matches it firmly. Only some rows state a clone size, as once, few, many or a class for expanded clones.

clone size	V gene	J gene	D gene	CDR3 DNA	CDR3 protein
.	TRBV28	TRBJ1-2	TRBD1	TGTGCCAGCAGTTTCGGAGACAGGGGCGATGGCTACACCTTC	CASSFGDRGDGYTF
.	TRBV5-6	TRBJ2-1	.	TGTGCCAGCAGCTTAATTGTAAAGCAGGGGGGAAGCTCCTACAATGAGCAGTTCTTC	CASSLIVKQGGSSYNEQFF
.	TRBV11-2	TRBJ2-7	.	TGTGCCAGCAGCTTAGGATGGATCGAGCAGTACTTC	CASSLGWIEQYF
.	TRBV5-4	TRBJ1-1	.	TGTGCCAGCAGCCTACAGGCGACTGAAGCTTTCTTT	CASSLQATEAFF
.	TRBV7-2	TRBJ2-1	TRBD2	TGTGCCAGCAGCGTAGAGATCGCGGGAGGGCCGGGGAATGAGCAGTTCTTC	CASSVEIAGGPGNEQFF
.	TRBV6-5	TRBJ2-7	TRBD2	TGTGCCAGCAGCCCATTGGGGGGGAACTACGAGCAGTACTTC	CASSPLGGNYEQYF
.	TRBV4-1	TRBJ2-5	TRBD2	TGCGCCAGCAGCCCCTTAGCGGGGGCCTTCCAAGAGACCCAGTACTTC	CASSPLAGAFQETQYF
.	TRBV6-6	TRBJ2-7	.	TGTGCCAGCAGTGGAGTGCGAGGGGTAGCGCAGTACTTC	CASSGVRGVAQYF
.	TRBV5-4	TRBJ2-7	TRBD1	TGTGCCAGCAGCCCGGACAGGGGGCGCGAGCAGTACTTC	CASSPDRGREQYF
.	TRBV28	TRBJ1-6	.	TGTGCCAGCTCCGGGGGCGGGAGTCCAGCCCTCCACTTT	CASSGGGSPALHF
once	TRBV6-5	TRBJ2-7	.	TGTGCCAGCACCCAGGGTCGCGAGCAGTACTTC	CASTQGREQYF
.	TRBV2	TRBJ1-5	TRBD1	TGTGCCAGCAGCGGAGGGACAGGGGGCAATCAGCCCCAGCATTTT	CASSGGTGGNQPQHF
once	TRBV5-6	TRBJ2-3	.	TGTGCCAGCAGCCCAGGGGACCCAGTTCTCACAGATACGCAGTATTTT	CASSPGDPVLTDTQYF
few	TRBV5-4	TRBJ1-6	.	TGTGCCAGCAGCCTTGGTGGGGGGCTGGATTCACCCCTCCACTTT	CASSLGGGLDSPLHF
once	TRBV27	TRBJ2-3	.	TGTGCCAGCAGTTCTCCGGGACCTCGTGGAGATACGCAGTATTTT	CASSSPGPRGDTQYF
.	TRBV5-1	TRBJ2-1	TRBD2	TGCGCCAGCAGCTCCGGACTAGCGGGAGAGCAGTTCTTC	CASSSGLAGEQFF
.	TRBV19	TRBJ2-1	.	TGTGCCAGTAGTAGACGGAGGGATGAGCAGTTCTTC	CASSRRRDEQFF
.	TRBV10-1	TRBJ2-7	.	TGCGCCAGCAGTGAGTCCATCGGTAGGGAGGAGCAGTACTTC	CASSESIGREEQYF
.	TRBV14	TRBJ1-6	.	TGTGCCAGCAGCCAAGCCCGGGCGTCACCCCTCCACTTT	CASSQARASPLHF
.	TRBV28	TRBJ1-5	.	TGTGCCAGCAATTGGGTCACGGAGGGGAATCAGCCCCAGCATTTT	CASNWVTEGNQPQHF
.	TRBV6-6	TRBJ2-5	TRBD2	TGTGCCAGCACCCCCTTTGGGGCGGGGGTAAAAGAGACCCAGTACTTC	CASTPFGAGVKETQYF
.	TRBV27	TRBJ2-5	.	TGTGCCAGCAGTCCGACCCCGACTGGAGTGGAGACCCAGTACTTC	CASSPTPTGVETQYF
.	TRBV6-1	TRBJ1-4	TRBD1	TGTGCCAGCAGTAAGACAGGGGGCACTAATGAAAAACTGTTTTTT	CASSKTGGTNEKLFF
.	TRBV30	TRBJ2-1	TRBD2	TGTGCCTGGAGATATAGCGGGGGTCTCAGCTCCTACAATGAGCAGTTCTTC	CAWRYSGGLSSYNEQFF
once	TRBV30	TRBJ1-2	TRBD1	TGTGCCTGGGGTAGGGACAGGGTTTCCTCGGGCGGCTACACCTTC	CAWGRDRVSSGGYTF
.	TRBV7-3	TRBJ2-1	.	TGTGCCAGCAGCCCCCAGGGACTCCTGAATGAGCAGTTCTTC	CASSPQGLLNEQFF
.	TRBV19	TRBJ2-7	.	TGTGCCAGTAGTATAGCGGGAGCCCCATACGAGCAGTACTTC	CASSIAGAPYEQYF
.	TRBV27	TRBJ2-2	.	TGTGCCAGCAGTGGGACAACGAACACCGGGGAGCTGTTTTTT	CASSGTTNTGELFF
.	TRBV6-6	TRBJ2-1	.	TGTGCCAGCAGTTACTCGACATACGAGCAGTTCTTC	CASSYSTYEQFF
once	TRBV2	TRBJ2-5	TRBD2	TGTGCCAGCAGTGAATTGCTTTGGACTAGCGGACAAGAGACCCAGTACTTC	CASSELLWTSGQETQYF